The source of this TCR beta chain is a study of T cells after yellow fever vaccination (dated by TCRdb to the late 2010s). Some background on the complete study: Libraries from fractions with low cell numbers were prepared with the SMART-Seq v4 Ultra Low Input RNA kit. Blood samples were taken at several timepoints before and after primary and secondary immunization, and bulk PBMC replicates and cell subsets were isolated. To follow T-cell clones before and after both primary and booster YFV17D yellow fever vaccination, bulk TCR alpha and beta repertoires underwent longitudinal sequencing. Two healthy male donors made up the cohort, one aged 18 to 30 years and the other aged 30 to 40 years. General conclusions and limits of the study: Because abundant contaminating clonotypes from the bulk population could be contained in FACS-sorted repertoires, computational filtering was required. Only a couple of donors were included in the study, so the extent to which the findings can be generalized is limited. After the booster, most of the clones that had expanded following primary vaccination were detected again (roughly 97% of CD4 and 80% to 90% of CD8), which suggests that memory was broadly maintained. A small share of clonotypes was detected in both CD4 and CD8 compartments, with the overlap likely arising from convergent recombination. The secondary T-cell response was found to be weaker but faster than the primary response, with a peak reached on day 5 rather than on day 15.

Per the publication, the treatment or condition label means: live attenuated yellow fever vaccine strain. Two biological replicates of bulk PBMCs were collected at each blood-draw timepoint. A standard Ficoll-Paque protocol was used to isolate PBMCs from peripheral blood. TriZol was used to extract RNA from bulk PBMCs, CD4 and CD8 fractions, and dextramer-positive and dextramer-negative fractions. Synthesis of TCR cDNA relied on 5'RACE template switching, a step that introduced a universal primer site along with unique molecular identifiers. Priming of cDNA synthesis was performed from both the TCR alpha and TCR beta constant segments. Library amplification involved two PCR steps, and the second step added sample barcodes and sequencing adapters. Sequencing of libraries was done on Illumina HiSeq 2500 (2x100 bp) or NovaSeq (2x150 bp). Under the source paper's analysis protocol: MIGEC was used to demultiplex reads and collapse the reads into UMI consensus sequences, and MiXCR was used for V(D)J alignment. Clonotypes responding to the vaccine were identified with edgeR on replicate PBMC samples, with the criteria of FDR below 0.01 and a log2 fold change above 5 up to day 15. Bulk clonotypes were assigned CD4 or CD8 identity according to which sequenced CD4 or CD8 repertoire held them at higher abundance. In-frame beta chains were kept once TCRdb had trimmed the public reads at Q25 with fastp and called clones with MiXCR. A single entry per CDR3 protein holds the most common genes and DNA from its merged rows. TCRdb, not the original authors, processed these V and J calls. The sample includes 450,000 to 550,000 distinct CDR3 sequences, with about a fifth observed a single time. Around 16% of the sample is held by the ten biggest clonotypes.

The germline V gene sets CDR1 to ENHRY and CDR2 to SYGVKD. Including the terminal cysteine and phenylalanine, the CDR3 comprises 14 residues. Kept here is only the CDR3 DNA, which spans 42 bases and is read in frame from base 1. V loses 11 bases at its end and J loses 1 base; junction bases beyond the gene matches: 11. This clonotype has only a few counts. What this receptor recognizes is not known. Base quality data are lacking; no much larger clone is found one base away. This receptor chain uses TRBV10-3 and TRBJ2-7; 7 central nucleotides agree with TRBD2. This TCR derives from a man aged 18 to 30 who received the YFV17D yellow fever vaccine. The input for sequencing was PBMCs, taken approximately 22 days after the first yellow fever vaccination. In nucleotides, the sequence is TGTGCCGCCTCCCAGACGGGGGGATCCTACGAGCAGTACTTC. It is translated as CAASQTGGSYEQYF.